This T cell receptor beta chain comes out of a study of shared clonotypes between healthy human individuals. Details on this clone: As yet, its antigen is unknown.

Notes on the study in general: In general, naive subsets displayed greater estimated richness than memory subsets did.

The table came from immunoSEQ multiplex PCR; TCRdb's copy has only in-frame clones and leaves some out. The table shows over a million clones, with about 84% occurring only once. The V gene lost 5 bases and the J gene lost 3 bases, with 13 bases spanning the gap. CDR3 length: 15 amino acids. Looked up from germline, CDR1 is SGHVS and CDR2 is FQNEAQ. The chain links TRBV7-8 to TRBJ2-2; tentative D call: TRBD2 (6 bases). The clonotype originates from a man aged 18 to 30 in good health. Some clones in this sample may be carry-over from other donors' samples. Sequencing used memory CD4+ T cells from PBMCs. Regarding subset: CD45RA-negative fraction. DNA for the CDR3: TGTGCCAGCAGCCCGGGGGTTGTGTACACCGGGGAGCTGTTTTTT. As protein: CASSPGVVYTGELFF.